This TCR beta chain derives from a study of glioma-infiltrating T cells after dendritic cell vaccination. Sequencing was performed with immunoSEQ multiplex PCR; in TCRdb, only in-frame clones are kept and a portion is missing. The repertoire has about 50,000 clones, over 75% of them found once; the top ten carry around 5%. Time point indicated: after dendritic cell vaccination, including at tumor progression/relapse. Germline V CDR1 and CDR2: MDHEN, SYDVKM. This CDR3 comprises 16 residues. Trimming at V came to 3 bases and at J to 2 bases, leaving 7 bases not matched to a gene. This clonotype was sampled from a human donor with glioblastoma. Here the sequenced sample was blood, taken after dendritic cell vaccination. The chain links TRBV28 to TRBJ1-5; 7 positions agree with TRBD1. The CDR3 protein is CASSFRQGVGNQPQHF. The DNA for the CDR3 is TGTGCCAGCAGTTTCCGGCAGGGGGTTGGCAATCAGCCCCAGCATTTT.